This T cell receptor (beta chain) is drawn from a study of shared clonotypes between healthy human individuals. Broader study findings: Generally, estimated richness proved larger in naive subsets than it did in memory subsets.

About 30,000 T cell genomes, or approximately 200 ng DNA, went into the sorted-subset replicate PCRs. Generated by immunoSEQ multiplex PCR, the TCRdb table keeps only in-frame clones and is missing some. The sample shows about 2.1 million clones, about 92% of them seen only once. Points on this clone: Its antigen is currently unknown.

The naive CD8 population came from CD45RO-negative cells selected for CCR7, without terminally differentiated effector memory CD45RA+ cells. With 5 bases clipped from V and 0 bases from J, the junction kept 5 bases outside the gene matches. In germline, CDR1 is SGHVS, CDR2 FNYEAQ. This CDR3 comprises 15 residues. The sequenced sample consisted of naive CD8+ T cells from PBMCs. The receptor comes from a man aged 18 to 29 in good health. Some clones in this sample may be carry-over from other donors' samples. The chain links TRBV7-6 to TRBJ2-7; TRBD2 matches at 9 bases. The CDR3 region is CASSPLSGSSYEQYF. The CDR3, as DNA: TGTGCCAGCAGCCCGCTTAGCGGGAGCTCCTACGAGCAGTACTTC.